This paragraph covers one TCR beta chain sequence. The antigen remains undetermined. Germline V CDR1 and CDR2: MDHEN, SYDVKM. The length of the CDR3 is 16 residues. The V gene lost 5 bases and the J gene lost 1 base, with 17 bases spanning the gap. The repertoire was sequenced with immunoSEQ multiplex PCR; TCRdb's copy has only in-frame clones and lacks some. This sample has 250,000 to 300,000 clones, with 94% found just once. The entry originates in a study of T cell responses to AZD1222 COVID-19 vaccine. Overall study findings and caveats: After the peak T cell response, and only then, were repertoires sampled. Donors skewed white British and female; clonal diversity was possibly underestimated. Targeting of unmutated variant regions was reportedly seen in nearly half of spike-specific TCRs.

This chain connects TRBV28 to TRBJ1-1, with a weak D call TRBD1 (5 bases). The source material was peripheral blood, sampled 28 days after the second AZD1222 dose. The TCR comes from an adult who received the AZD1222 COVID-19 vaccine. CDR3 in amino acids: CASSADGGGRNTEAFF. The CDR3 DNA sequence: TGTGCCAGCAGTGCCGACGGTGGGGGAAGGAACACTGAAGCTTTCTTT.